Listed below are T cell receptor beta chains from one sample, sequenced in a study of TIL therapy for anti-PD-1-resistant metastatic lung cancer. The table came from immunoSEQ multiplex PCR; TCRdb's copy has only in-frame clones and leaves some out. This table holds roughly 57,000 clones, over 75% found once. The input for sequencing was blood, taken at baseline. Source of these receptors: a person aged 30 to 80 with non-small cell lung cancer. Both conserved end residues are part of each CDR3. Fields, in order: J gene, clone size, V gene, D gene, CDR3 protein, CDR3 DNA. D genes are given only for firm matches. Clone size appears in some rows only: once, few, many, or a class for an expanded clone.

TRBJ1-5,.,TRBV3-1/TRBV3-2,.,CASSQGALNQPQHF,TGTGCCAGCAGCCAGGGGGCCCTCAATCAGCCCCAGCATTTT
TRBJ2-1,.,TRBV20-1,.,CSAPLGEQFF,TGCAGTGCTCCATTGGGTGAGCAGTTCTTC
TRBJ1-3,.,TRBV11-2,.,CASSTTFSGNTIYF,TGTGCCAGCAGCACTACCTTCTCTGGAAACACCATATATTTT
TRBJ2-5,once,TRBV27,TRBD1,CASKGTVQETQYF,TGTGCCAGCAAGGGGACAGTCCAAGAGACCCAGTACTTC
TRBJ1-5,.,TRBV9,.,CASSVGQNNQPQHF,TGTGCCAGCAGCGTAGGACAGAACAATCAGCCCCAGCATTTT
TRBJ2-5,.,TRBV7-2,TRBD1,CASSYAFTGAGETQYF,TGTGCCAGCAGCTACGCCTTTACAGGGGCAGGAGAGACCCAGTACTTC
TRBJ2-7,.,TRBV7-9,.,CASADYEQYF,TGTGCCAGCGCCGACTACGAGCAGTACTTC
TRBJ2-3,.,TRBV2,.,CASSVDSQGTDTQYF,TGTGCCAGCAGTGTAGATAGTCAGGGAACAGATACGCAGTATTTT
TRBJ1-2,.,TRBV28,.,CASSLQTVSYGYTF,TGTGCCAGCAGTCTGCAGACAGTGTCCTATGGCTACACCTTC
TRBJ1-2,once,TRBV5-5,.,CASSLSGGPNPGIYGYTF,TGTGCCAGCAGCTTGTCTGGGGGCCCCAACCCCGGGATCTATGGCTACACCTTC
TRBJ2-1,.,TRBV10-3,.,CAIRSPVDRLNEQFF,TGTGCCATCAGATCCCCAGTTGATCGGTTGAATGAGCAGTTCTTC
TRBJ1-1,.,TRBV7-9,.,CASSDIGQNTEAFF,TGTGCCAGCAGCGATATCGGACAGAACACTGAAGCTTTCTTT
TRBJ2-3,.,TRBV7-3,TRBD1,CASSRTGDHTDTQYF,TGTGCCAGCAGCCGGACAGGGGACCACACAGATACGCAGTATTTT
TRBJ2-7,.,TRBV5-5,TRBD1,CASSFSPGQGTYEQYF,TGTGCCAGCAGCTTTAGCCCGGGACAGGGTACCTACGAGCAGTACTTC
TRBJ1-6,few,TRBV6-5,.,CASRINAGGNSPLHF,TGTGCCAGCAGGATAAACGCGGGGGGGAATTCACCCCTCCACTTT
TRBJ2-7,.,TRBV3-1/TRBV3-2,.,CASSQDQSLDTTYEQYF,TGTGCCAGCAGCCAAGATCAAAGTCTCGACACTACCTACGAGCAGTACTTC
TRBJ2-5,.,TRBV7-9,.,CASSSGPSQETQYF,TGTGCCAGCAGCTCCGGGCCCTCCCAAGAGACCCAGTACTTC
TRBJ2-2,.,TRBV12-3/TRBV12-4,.,CASSFGTGELFF,TGTGCCAGCAGTTTCGGCACCGGGGAGCTGTTTTTT
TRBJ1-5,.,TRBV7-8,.,CASSEISWGVSNQPQHF,TGTGCCAGCAGCGAAATTAGTTGGGGGGTGAGCAATCAGCCCCAGCATTTT
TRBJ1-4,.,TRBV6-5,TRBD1,CASAGQGEKLFF,TGTGCCAGCGCGGGACAGGGAGAAAAACTGTTTTTT
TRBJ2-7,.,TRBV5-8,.,CAWVRNSYEQYF,TGTGCGTGGGTGCGGAATTCCTACGAGCAGTACTTC
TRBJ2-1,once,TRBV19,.,CASNGPPYNEQFF,TGTGCCAGTAATGGGCCCCCCTACAATGAGCAGTTCTTC
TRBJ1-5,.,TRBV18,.,CASSPSHLRGRGGNQPQHF,TGTGCCAGCTCACCATCTCACCTCCGAGGCAGGGGTGGCAATCAGCCCCAGCATTTT
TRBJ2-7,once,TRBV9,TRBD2,CASSVGREGYEQYF,TGTGCCAGCAGCGTAGGCAGGGAGGGCTACGAGCAGTACTTC
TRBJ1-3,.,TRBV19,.,CASSRKAGDYFSGNTIYF,TGTGCCAGTAGTAGAAAAGCCGGGGACTACTTCTCTGGAAACACCATATATTTT
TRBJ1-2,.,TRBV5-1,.,CASRVQGLNYGYTF,TGCGCCAGCAGGGTACAGGGTTTGAACTATGGCTACACCTTC
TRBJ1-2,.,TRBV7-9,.,CASSPRTDNYGYTF,TGTGCCAGCAGCCCACGGACGGACAACTATGGCTACACCTTC
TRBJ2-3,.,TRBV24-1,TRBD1,CATSDRQGSTDTQYF,TGTGCCACCAGTGATCGACAGGGATCGACAGATACGCAGTATTTT
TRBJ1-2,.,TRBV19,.,CASSIALDSVYGYTF,TGTGCCAGTAGTATAGCTCTCGACAGTGTCTATGGCTACACCTTC
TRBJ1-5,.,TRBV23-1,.,CASSLGGRSNQPQHF,TGCGCCAGCAGTCTGGGAGGGAGGAGCAATCAGCCCCAGCATTTT
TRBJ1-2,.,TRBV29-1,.,CSVGPNSNYGYTF,TGCAGCGTTGGGCCGAATTCGAACTATGGCTACACCTTC
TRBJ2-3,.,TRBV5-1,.,CASSPPTALGGDTQYF,TGCGCCAGCAGCCCCCCGACAGCCCTTGGGGGAGATACGCAGTATTTT
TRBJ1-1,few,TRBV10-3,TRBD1,CAISWTGDTEAFF,TGTGCCATCAGCTGGACAGGGGATACTGAAGCTTTCTTT
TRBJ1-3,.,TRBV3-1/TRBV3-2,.,CASSPGAAANTIYF,TGTGCCAGCAGCCCAGGGGCAGCTGCAAACACCATATATTTT
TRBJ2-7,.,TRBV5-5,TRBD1,CASSGTGNIMSYEQYF,TGTGCCAGCAGCGGGACAGGAAATATAATGTCCTACGAGCAGTACTTC
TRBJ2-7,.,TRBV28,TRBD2,CASSLSASGASFEQYF,TGTGCCAGCAGTTTATCCGCTAGCGGAGCCAGTTTCGAGCAGTACTTC
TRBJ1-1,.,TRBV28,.,CASSPGPTEAFF,TGTGCCAGCAGTCCAGGGCCCACTGAAGCTTTCTTT
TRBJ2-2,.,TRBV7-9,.,CASSLRQEYTGELFF,TGTGCCAGCAGCTTAAGACAGGAGTACACCGGGGAGCTGTTTTTT
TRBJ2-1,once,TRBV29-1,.,CSVGGDEQFF,TGCAGCGTCGGTGGGGATGAGCAGTTCTTC
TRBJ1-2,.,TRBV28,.,CASRTALWGPDYGYTF,TGTGCCAGCAGAACCGCCCTTTGGGGACCTGACTATGGCTACACCTTC
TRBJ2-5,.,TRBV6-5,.,CASSYSEGLVETQYF,TGTGCCAGCAGTTACTCGGAAGGGTTGGTAGAGACCCAGTACTTC
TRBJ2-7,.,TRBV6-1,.,CASSEKGTEQYF,TGTGCCAGCAGTGAAAAAGGGACCGAGCAGTACTTC
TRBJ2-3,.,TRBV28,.,CASSLLGLATEGGTQYF,TGTGCCAGCAGTTTATTAGGTCTAGCCACAGAGGGAGGTACGCAGTATTTT
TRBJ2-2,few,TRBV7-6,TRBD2,CASSGQAGGRAGELFF,TGTGCCAGCAGCGGGCAGGCGGGAGGACGAGCCGGGGAGCTGTTTTTT
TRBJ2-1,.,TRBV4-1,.,CASSKNAVWGFNEQFF,TGCGCCAGCAGCAAGAACGCGGTTTGGGGATTTAATGAGCAGTTCTTC
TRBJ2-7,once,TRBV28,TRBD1,CASSPAGFDRAYEQYF,TGTGCCAGCAGTCCCGCCGGCTTCGACAGGGCGTACGAGCAGTACTTC
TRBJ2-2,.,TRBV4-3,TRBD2,CASGGGTSGITGELFF,TGCGCCAGCGGCGGGGGGACTAGCGGGATCACCGGGGAGCTGTTTTTT
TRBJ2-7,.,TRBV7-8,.,CASSPRDVSYEQYF,TGTGCCAGCAGCCCCCGGGACGTCTCCTACGAGCAGTACTTC
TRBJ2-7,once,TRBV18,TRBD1,CASSQGTDRYEQYF,TGTGCCAGCTCACAAGGGACAGATAGATACGAGCAGTACTTC
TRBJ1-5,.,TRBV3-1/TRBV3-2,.,CASSQFGQPQHF,TGTGCCAGCAGCCAATTCGGCCAGCCCCAGCATTTT
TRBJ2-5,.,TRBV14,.,CASSSYETQYF,TGTGCCAGCTCTAGCTACGAGACCCAGTACTTC
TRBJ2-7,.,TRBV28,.,CASIGHSSSYEQYF,TGTGCCAGCATTGGACATTCGAGCTCCTACGAGCAGTACTTC
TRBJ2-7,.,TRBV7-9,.,CASSYGTGNYEQYF,TGTGCCAGCAGCTATGGGACTGGGAACTACGAGCAGTACTTC
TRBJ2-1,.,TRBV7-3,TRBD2,CASSLPGLAGGGYNEQFF,TGTGCCAGCAGCCTCCCGGGACTAGCGGGAGGTGGCTACAATGAGCAGTTCTTC
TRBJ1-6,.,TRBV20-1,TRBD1,CSASTGGFSPLHF,TGCAGTGCTAGTACAGGGGGGTTTTCACCCCTCCACTTT